This T cell receptor beta chain was documented in a study of blood T cell repertoires in COVID-19. The wider study: The study drew acute and convalescent COVID-19 samples from the United States, Italy and Spain. T cells, B-cell-depleted T cells, or PBMCs provided the cDNA or gDNA that served as material.

Study processing details: Reference gene primer amplification gave nucleated cell count estimates. Clones were sequenced by immunoSEQ multiplex PCR, and TCRdb holds only the in-frame ones, with some missing. V and J calls and clone size are given by that table; D and trimming were obtained from the DNA. The table lists about 190,000 clones, over 75% of them singletons. CDR3 length: 13 residues. Germline V CDR1 and CDR2: SGHNT, YYREEE (reference sequence). Between the trimmed V and J ends, which lost 3 bases and 6 bases, there was a span of 11 bases. The chain carries TRBV5-4 and TRBJ2-3, with D perhaps matching TRBD2 (5 bases). Source material: peripheral blood. This sequence was found in a woman aged 45-60 years with acute or convalescent COVID-19. This chain's CDR3 is CASSSWTVDTQYF. In DNA form, the CDR3 reads TGTGCCAGCAGCTCGTGGACTGTGGATACGCAGTATTTT.